These T cell receptor beta chains were read from a single sample in a study of blood T cells in healthy people across ages. MiXCR was run by TCRdb on the 5' RACE reads, yielding one entry per CDR3 protein. The sample has around 1,000,000 distinct CDR3 sequences; around 25% are singletons. The data were also submitted as part of a second study, on T cells of mothers and their children.

The specimen sequenced was blood. These receptor sequences come from a girl aged 2-9 years in good health. Each CDR3 is given with its conserved first and last residue. Fields, in order: J gene, V gene, clone size, D gene, CDR3 protein, CDR3 DNA. D genes are given only for firm matches. The listing skips clone size in some rows; elsewhere it reads once, few, many or a size class.

j_call: TRBJ1-1
v_call: TRBV5-8
clone_size: few
d_call: -
cdr3_aa: CASSEQGLGTEAFF
cdr3_nt: TGTGCCAGCAGCGAACAGGGCCTGGGGACTGAAGCTTTCTTT

j_call: TRBJ1-2
v_call: TRBV18
clone_size: -
d_call: -
cdr3_aa: CASSQSGTNYGYTF
cdr3_nt: TGTGCCAGCTCACAATCCGGGACAAATTATGGCTACACCTTC

j_call: TRBJ1-1
v_call: TRBV7-9
clone_size: -
d_call: -
cdr3_aa: CASSIPGRHEAFF
cdr3_nt: TGTGCCAGCAGCATACCCGGACGTCACGAAGCTTTCTTT

j_call: TRBJ2-2
v_call: TRBV7-3
clone_size: few
d_call: -
cdr3_aa: CASSLNLGATGELFF
cdr3_nt: TGTGCCAGCAGCTTAAATTTAGGGGCCACCGGGGAGCTGTTTTTT

j_call: TRBJ2-2
v_call: TRBV20-1
clone_size: few
d_call: -
cdr3_aa: CSVVVTGELFF
cdr3_nt: TGCAGTGTGGTAGTCACCGGGGAGCTGTTTTTT

j_call: TRBJ2-3
v_call: TRBV20-1
clone_size: -
d_call: TRBD2
cdr3_aa: CSARSPSGYTDTQYF
cdr3_nt: TGCAGTGCTAGATCGCCTAGCGGATACACAGATACGCAGTATTTT

j_call: TRBJ1-6
v_call: TRBV7-2
clone_size: few
d_call: -
cdr3_aa: CASSLDPGGSSPLHF
cdr3_nt: TGTGCCAGCAGCTTAGACCCCGGAGGGAGTTCACCCCTCCACTTT

j_call: TRBJ2-5
v_call: TRBV6-5
clone_size: -
d_call: -
cdr3_aa: CASRQEGEETQYF
cdr3_nt: TGTGCCAGCAGACAAGAAGGGGAAGAGACCCAGTACTTC

j_call: TRBJ2-7
v_call: TRBV27
clone_size: -
d_call: -
cdr3_aa: CASSPSGLYYEQYF
cdr3_nt: TGTGCCAGCAGCCCCAGCGGGCTATACTACGAGCAGTACTTC

j_call: TRBJ2-7
v_call: TRBV25-1
clone_size: -
d_call: -
cdr3_aa: CASSLNSGAYEQYF
cdr3_nt: TGTGCCAGCAGTCTCAATTCAGGGGCCTACGAGCAGTACTTC

j_call: TRBJ2-3
v_call: TRBV4-2
clone_size: few
d_call: TRBD2
cdr3_aa: CASSQGPSGRGPDTQYF
cdr3_nt: TGTGCCAGCAGCCAAGGTCCTAGCGGGAGGGGTCCAGATACGCAGTATTTT

j_call: TRBJ2-3
v_call: TRBV24-1
clone_size: -
d_call: -
cdr3_aa: CATSDSPGGGQYF
cdr3_nt: TGTGCCACCAGTGATTCCCCAGGGGGAGGGCAGTATTTT

j_call: TRBJ2-5
v_call: TRBV7-3
clone_size: few
d_call: TRBD2
cdr3_aa: CASSETGGRGQETQYF
cdr3_nt: TGTGCCAGCAGCGAGACGGGCGGGAGGGGACAAGAGACCCAGTACTTC

j_call: TRBJ2-5
v_call: TRBV6-2/TRBV6-3
clone_size: few
d_call: -
cdr3_aa: CACSTTKWETQYF
cdr3_nt: TGTGCCTGCAGCACTACAAAGTGGGAGACCCAGTACTTC

j_call: TRBJ1-1
v_call: TRBV19
clone_size: -
d_call: -
cdr3_aa: CASNNEGTPNTEAFF
cdr3_nt: TGTGCCAGTAACAACGAGGGGACACCGAACACTGAAGCTTTCTTT

j_call: TRBJ1-1
v_call: TRBV6-5
clone_size: -
d_call: -
cdr3_aa: CASSTYPGAEAFF
cdr3_nt: TGTGCCAGCAGTACATACCCGGGGGCAGAAGCTTTCTTT

j_call: TRBJ1-1
v_call: TRBV9
clone_size: few
d_call: -
cdr3_aa: CASSPTTTPTVKNTEAFF
cdr3_nt: TGTGCCAGCAGCCCAACCACCACACCGACAGTTAAGAACACTGAAGCTTTCTTT

j_call: TRBJ1-4
v_call: TRBV28
clone_size: -
d_call: -
cdr3_aa: CASSFGRGEWNF
cdr3_nt: TGTGCCAGCAGTTTTGGCAGGGGCGAGTGGAACTTT

j_call: TRBJ2-5
v_call: TRBV20-1
clone_size: -
d_call: TRBD1
cdr3_aa: CSAYGQGGSETQYF
cdr3_nt: TGCAGTGCTTACGGACAGGGAGGTTCGGAGACCCAGTACTTC

j_call: TRBJ1-6
v_call: TRBV6-7
clone_size: -
d_call: -
cdr3_aa: CASSPTGSSYNSPLHF
cdr3_nt: TGTGCCAGCAGTCCTACAGGGAGCTCCTATAATTCACCCCTCCACTTT

j_call: TRBJ2-4
v_call: TRBV11-2
clone_size: -
d_call: TRBD1
cdr3_aa: CASSPGQGRHIQYF
cdr3_nt: TGTGCCAGCAGCCCGGGACAGGGGAGGCACATTCAGTACTTC

j_call: TRBJ1-2
v_call: TRBV7-8
clone_size: few
d_call: -
cdr3_aa: CASSPRQATNYGYTF
cdr3_nt: TGTGCCAGCAGCCCCCGACAGGCAACTAACTATGGCTACACCTTC

j_call: TRBJ2-7
v_call: TRBV14
clone_size: once
d_call: -
cdr3_aa: CASSQDEIWGEQYF
cdr3_nt: TGTGCCAGCAGCCAAGACGAGATCTGGGGTGAGCAGTACTTC

j_call: TRBJ2-1
v_call: TRBV7-9
clone_size: -
d_call: -
cdr3_aa: CASSLIVSEQFF
cdr3_nt: TGTGCCAGCAGCTTAATTGTCAGCGAGCAGTTCTTC

j_call: TRBJ1-5
v_call: TRBV15
clone_size: few
d_call: -
cdr3_aa: CATSHERWQPQHF
cdr3_nt: TGTGCCACCAGCCACGAACGCTGGCAGCCCCAGCATTTT

j_call: TRBJ2-1
v_call: TRBV4-2
clone_size: -
d_call: -
cdr3_aa: CASSQDQGGAALDEQFF
cdr3_nt: TGTGCCAGCAGCCAAGATCAGGGCGGGGCGGCGCTGGATGAGCAGTTCTTC

j_call: TRBJ2-3
v_call: TRBV9
clone_size: -
d_call: TRBD2
cdr3_aa: CASSALAGGHPGTQYF
cdr3_nt: TGTGCCAGCAGCGCCTTAGCGGGCGGCCATCCCGGTACGCAGTATTTT

j_call: TRBJ2-3
v_call: TRBV20-1
clone_size: once
d_call: TRBD2
cdr3_aa: CSARIAGILDTQYF
cdr3_nt: TGCAGTGCTAGAATAGCGGGAATTCTAGATACGCAGTATTTT

j_call: TRBJ1-1
v_call: TRBV6-2/TRBV6-3
clone_size: -
d_call: -
cdr3_aa: CASCLSSNTEAFF
cdr3_nt: TGTGCCAGCTGTTTGTCCTCGAACACTGAAGCTTTCTTT

j_call: TRBJ1-4
v_call: TRBV20-1
clone_size: few
d_call: TRBD1
cdr3_aa: CSARPSTGGSNEKLFF
cdr3_nt: TGCAGTGCTAGACCGTCTACAGGGGGGTCTAATGAAAAACTGTTTTTT

j_call: TRBJ2-7
v_call: TRBV2
clone_size: -
d_call: -
cdr3_aa: CASSEVIYEQYF
cdr3_nt: TGTGCCAGCAGTGAGGTGATTTACGAGCAGTACTTC

j_call: TRBJ2-5
v_call: TRBV12-3/TRBV12-4
clone_size: -
d_call: TRBD2
cdr3_aa: CASRASGRMETQYF
cdr3_nt: TGTGCCAGCAGGGCTAGCGGGAGAATGGAGACCCAGTACTTC

j_call: TRBJ2-1
v_call: TRBV5-1
clone_size: many
d_call: -
cdr3_aa: CASSLPGNEQFF
cdr3_nt: TGTGCCAGCAGCCTACCTGGGAATGAGCAGTTCTTC

j_call: TRBJ1-2
v_call: TRBV9
clone_size: few
d_call: TRBD1
cdr3_aa: CASSYRQGGDGYTF
cdr3_nt: TGTGCCAGCAGCTATCGACAGGGTGGTGATGGCTACACCTTC

j_call: TRBJ1-1
v_call: TRBV6-2/TRBV6-3
clone_size: -
d_call: TRBD1
cdr3_aa: CAGSTGMNTEAFF
cdr3_nt: TGTGCCGGGTCGACAGGGATGAACACTGAAGCTTTCTTT

j_call: TRBJ1-2
v_call: TRBV4-3
clone_size: -
d_call: -
cdr3_aa: CASSPNTGQNYGYTF
cdr3_nt: TGCGCCAGCAGCCCAAACACCGGACAGAACTATGGCTACACCTTC

j_call: TRBJ2-5
v_call: TRBV5-1
clone_size: -
d_call: TRBD2
cdr3_aa: CASGLLAGLETQYF
cdr3_nt: TGCGCCAGCGGTCTACTAGCGGGGCTCGAGACCCAGTACTTC

j_call: TRBJ2-7
v_call: TRBV12-3/TRBV12-4
clone_size: -
d_call: -
cdr3_aa: CASSPPPGVEQYF
cdr3_nt: TGTGCCAGCAGTCCTCCCCCGGGGGTCGAGCAGTACTTC

j_call: TRBJ2-7
v_call: TRBV29-1
clone_size: few
d_call: TRBD2
cdr3_aa: CSVGVAGVEQYF
cdr3_nt: TGCAGCGTTGGTGTAGCGGGAGTCGAGCAGTACTTC

j_call: TRBJ1-2
v_call: TRBV29-1
clone_size: few
d_call: TRBD1
cdr3_aa: CSVEPGGQGAPGYTF
cdr3_nt: TGCAGCGTTGAGCCCGGGGGACAGGGGGCTCCAGGCTACACCTTC

j_call: TRBJ2-5
v_call: TRBV20-1
clone_size: few
d_call: TRBD1
cdr3_aa: CSARELGQVALETQYF
cdr3_nt: TGCAGTGCTAGAGAATTGGGACAGGTCGCACTGGAGACCCAGTACTTC

j_call: TRBJ2-3
v_call: TRBV7-3
clone_size: many
d_call: TRBD1
cdr3_aa: CASSLRNRGTDTQYF
cdr3_nt: TGTGCCAGCAGCTTAAGAAACAGGGGAACAGATACGCAGTATTTT

j_call: TRBJ2-3
v_call: TRBV4-2
clone_size: many
d_call: -
cdr3_aa: CASSQGENSGADTQYF
cdr3_nt: TGTGCCAGCAGCCAAGGAGAGAATAGCGGAGCAGATACGCAGTATTTT

j_call: TRBJ2-3
v_call: TRBV9
clone_size: few
d_call: TRBD2
cdr3_aa: CASSDRLAGGDTQYF
cdr3_nt: TGTGCCAGCAGCGACCGACTAGCGGGAGGAGATACGCAGTATTTT

j_call: TRBJ2-3
v_call: TRBV12-3/TRBV12-4
clone_size: few
d_call: TRBD2
cdr3_aa: CASSFVLAGEFDTQYF
cdr3_nt: TGTGCCAGCAGTTTTGTACTAGCGGGAGAGTTTGATACGCAGTATTTT

j_call: TRBJ2-5
v_call: TRBV29-1
clone_size: -
d_call: -
cdr3_aa: CSAGRQGSHEQYF
cdr3_nt: TGCAGCGCTGGGCGTCAGGGCTCCCACGAACAGTACTTC

j_call: TRBJ2-5
v_call: TRBV6-2/TRBV6-3
clone_size: few
d_call: -
cdr3_aa: CASSYNGAAQYF
cdr3_nt: TGTGCCAGCAGTTATAACGGGGCGGCCCAGTACTTC

j_call: TRBJ1-5
v_call: TRBV12-3/TRBV12-4
clone_size: -
d_call: -
cdr3_aa: CASSFHRVRNQPQHF
cdr3_nt: TGTGCCAGCAGTTTCCACAGAGTGCGAAATCAGCCCCAGCATTTT

j_call: TRBJ2-1
v_call: TRBV7-9
clone_size: -
d_call: TRBD2
cdr3_aa: CASSLAGAGGYNEQFF
cdr3_nt: TGTGCCAGCAGCTTAGCCGGGGCGGGAGGGTACAATGAGCAGTTCTTC

j_call: TRBJ2-7
v_call: TRBV7-9
clone_size: -
d_call: TRBD1
cdr3_aa: CASSPWGTDYLYEQYF
cdr3_nt: TGTGCCAGCAGCCCGTGGGGGACAGATTACCTCTACGAGCAGTACTTC

j_call: TRBJ2-2
v_call: TRBV4-1
clone_size: -
d_call: -
cdr3_aa: CASSQSLRSYTGGLFF
cdr3_nt: TGCGCCAGCAGCCAGTCTCTCCGTTCGTACACCGGGGGGCTGTTTTTT

j_call: TRBJ1-1
v_call: TRBV15
clone_size: -
d_call: -
cdr3_aa: CATSGLVPGGTEAFF
cdr3_nt: TGTGCCACCAGCGGCCTCGTTCCCGGGGGCACTGAAGCTTTCTTT

j_call: TRBJ2-3
v_call: TRBV12-3/TRBV12-4
clone_size: few
d_call: -
cdr3_aa: CASSLNQLRPDTQYF
cdr3_nt: TGTGCCAGCAGCCTTAACCAGCTTCGCCCAGATACGCAGTATTTT

j_call: TRBJ2-7
v_call: TRBV11-3
clone_size: -
d_call: -
cdr3_aa: CASSYISQTYEQYF
cdr3_nt: TGTGCCAGCAGCTACATTTCACAGACCTACGAGCAGTACTTC

j_call: TRBJ2-1
v_call: TRBV29-1
clone_size: -
d_call: TRBD2
cdr3_aa: CSVHVSGRSYNEQFF
cdr3_nt: TGCAGCGTCCACGTTAGCGGGAGATCCTACAATGAGCAGTTCTTC

j_call: TRBJ2-1
v_call: TRBV6-2/TRBV6-3
clone_size: -
d_call: -
cdr3_aa: CASSWSYHGQFF
cdr3_nt: TGTGCCAGCAGTTGGAGTTACCATGGGCAGTTCTTC

j_call: TRBJ2-1
v_call: TRBV4-3
clone_size: -
d_call: -
cdr3_aa: CASSPRDFDEQFF
cdr3_nt: TGCGCCAGCAGCCCCCGGGACTTCGATGAGCAGTTCTTC